This T cell receptor (beta chain) was sequenced during a study of blood T cell repertoires in COVID-19. With 0 bases removed from V and 1 base from J, the gap between germline ends came to 13 bases. This CDR3 region has 16 residues. Germline V gives CDR1 MNHEY, CDR2 SVGAGI. Method: immunoSEQ multiplex PCR; TCRdb's copy keeps in-frame clones and lacks some. This table has 150,000 to 200,000 clones, 92% appearing once. This clone was observed once. Sequencing was done on a sample of peripheral blood. The sequence was obtained from a man aged 25 to 45 with COVID-19, enrolled during active disease. The J gene is TRBJ2-7, the V gene TRBV6-5; possibly TRBD1 for D (5 bases). CDR3 sequence: CASSYSSRAGSYEQYF. CDR3 sequence (DNA): TGTGCCAGCAGTTACTCTTCCAGGGCTGGGTCCTACGAGCAGTACTTC.